The clone carrying this TCR beta chain has ten or more counts. Its antigen is not identified. This sample was included in a study of T cells in Graves' hyperthyroidism and ophthalmopathy. Points from the study as a whole: Stable hyperthyroidism and ophthalmopathy were separated using 13 V-J signatures.

Germline V CDR1 and CDR2: MNHEY, SMNVEV (reference sequence). The V end lost 5 bases, the J end lost 3 bases, and 15 bases lay between the germline ends. CDR3 length equals 15 residues. TCR beta CDR3 regions were amplified from RNA. The TCR CDR3 first-round RT-PCR relied on the HTBI primer set. One entry per CDR3 protein results from TCRdb running MiXCR on the multiplex PCR reads. The table records 500,000 to 800,000 distinct CDR3 sequences, around 13% of them present only once. Sequenced: blood. The chain recombines TRBV27 with TRBJ2-3; tentative D call: TRBD2 (6 bases). The sequence was collected from a woman aged 45-60 years with Graves' ophthalmopathy. The CDR3 reads CASSSSGAGTDTQYF. The CDR3 DNA reads TGTGCCAGCAGTAGTTCGGGAGCGGGTACAGATACGCAGTATTTT.